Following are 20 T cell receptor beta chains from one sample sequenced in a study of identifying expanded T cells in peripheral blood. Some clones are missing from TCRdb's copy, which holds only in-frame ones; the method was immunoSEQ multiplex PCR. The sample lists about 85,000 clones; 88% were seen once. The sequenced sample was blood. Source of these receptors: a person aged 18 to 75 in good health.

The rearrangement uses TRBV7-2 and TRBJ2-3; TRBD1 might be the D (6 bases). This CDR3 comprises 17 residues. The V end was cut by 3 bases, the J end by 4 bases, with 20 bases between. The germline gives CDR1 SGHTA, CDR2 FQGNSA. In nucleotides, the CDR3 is TGTGCCAGCAGCTTCAACAGGGTGTTGAGTTCTGCAGATACGCAGTATTTT. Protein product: CASSFNRVLSSADTQYF.

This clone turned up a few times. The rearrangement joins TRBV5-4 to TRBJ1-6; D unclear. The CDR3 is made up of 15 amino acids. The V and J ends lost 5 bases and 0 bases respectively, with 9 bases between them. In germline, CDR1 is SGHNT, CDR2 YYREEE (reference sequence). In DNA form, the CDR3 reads TGTGCCAGCAGTCCTGATAGCTCCTATAATTCACCCCTCCACTTT. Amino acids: CASSPDSSYNSPLHF.

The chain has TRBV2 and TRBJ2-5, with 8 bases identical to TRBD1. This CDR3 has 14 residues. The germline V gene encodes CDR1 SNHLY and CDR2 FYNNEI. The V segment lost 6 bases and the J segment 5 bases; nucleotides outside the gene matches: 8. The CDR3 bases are TGTGCCAGCAGGACCCGGACAGGGCCGGAGACCCAGTACTTC. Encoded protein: CASRTRTGPETQYF.

CDR3 nucleotides: TGTGCCAGCAGTGAACAGGGGGACACCGGGGAGCTGTTTTTT. Protein: CASSEQGDTGELFF. The chain combines TRBV6-1 with TRBJ2-2, with TRBD1 matching 7 bases. Germline CDR1 reads MNHNS; CDR2 reads SASEGT. The CDR3 runs to 14 residues. V lost 2 bases and J lost 3; bases outside the gene matches: 0.

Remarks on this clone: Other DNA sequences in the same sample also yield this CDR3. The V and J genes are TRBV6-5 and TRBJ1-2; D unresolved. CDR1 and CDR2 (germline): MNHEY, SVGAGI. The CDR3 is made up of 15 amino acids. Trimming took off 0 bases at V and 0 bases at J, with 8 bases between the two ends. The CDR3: CASSYSGSSNYGYTF. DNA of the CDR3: TGTGCCAGCAGTTACTCCGGGAGTTCTAACTATGGCTACACCTTC.

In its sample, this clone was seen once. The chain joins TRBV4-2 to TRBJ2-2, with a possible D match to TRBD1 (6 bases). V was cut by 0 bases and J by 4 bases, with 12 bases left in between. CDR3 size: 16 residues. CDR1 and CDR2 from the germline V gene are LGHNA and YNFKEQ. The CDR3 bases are TGTGCCAGCAGCCAAGATCAGGGGCATGGCACCGGGGAGCTGTTTTTT. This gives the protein CASSQDQGHGTGELFF.

The CDR3 here is CASSPRRGPQETQYF. For the CDR3, the DNA is TGTGCCAGCAGCCCGCGACGGGGACCTCAAGAGACCCAGTACTTC. The V gene is TRBV13, the J gene TRBJ2-5; D assignment may be TRBD1 or TRBD2 (5 bases each). This CDR3 has 15 residues. Trimming cost V 5 bases and J 2 bases, with 15 bases left between them. CDR1 is PRHDT and CDR2 is FYEKMQ in the germline V gene (reference sequence).

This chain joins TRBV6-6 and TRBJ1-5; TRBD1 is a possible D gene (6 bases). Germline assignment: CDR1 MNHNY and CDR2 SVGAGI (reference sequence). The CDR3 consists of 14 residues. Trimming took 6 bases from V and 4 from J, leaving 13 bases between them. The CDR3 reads CASRRDTGNQPQHF. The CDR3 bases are TGTGCCAGCAGACGGGACACAGGAAATCAGCCCCAGCATTTT.

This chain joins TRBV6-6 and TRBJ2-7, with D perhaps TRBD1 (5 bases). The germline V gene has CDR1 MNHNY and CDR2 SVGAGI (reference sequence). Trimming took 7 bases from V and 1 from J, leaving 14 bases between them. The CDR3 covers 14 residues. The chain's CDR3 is CASTVTAMSYEQYF. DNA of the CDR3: TGTGCCAGCACGGTGACAGCTATGTCCTACGAGCAGTACTTC.

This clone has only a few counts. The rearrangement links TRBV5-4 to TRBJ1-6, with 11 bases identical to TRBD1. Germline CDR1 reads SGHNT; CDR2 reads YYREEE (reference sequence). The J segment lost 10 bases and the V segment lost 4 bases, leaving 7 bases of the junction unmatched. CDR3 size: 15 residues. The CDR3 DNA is TGTGCCAGCAGCGTGGACAGGGGGCCGAGCTCACCCCTCCACTTT. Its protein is CASSVDRGPSSPLHF. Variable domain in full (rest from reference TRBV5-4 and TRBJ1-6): ETGVTQSPTHLIKTRGQQVTLRCSSQSGHNTVSWYQQALGQGPQFIFQYYREEENGRGNFPPRFSGLQFPNYSSELNVNALELDDSALYLCASSVDRGPSSPLHFGNGTRLTVT.

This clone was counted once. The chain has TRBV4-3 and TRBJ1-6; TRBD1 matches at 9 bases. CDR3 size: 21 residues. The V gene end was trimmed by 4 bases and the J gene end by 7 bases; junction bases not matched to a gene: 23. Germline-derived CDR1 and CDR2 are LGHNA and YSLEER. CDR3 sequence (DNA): TGCGCCAGCAGCCGACAAATGCCGGGACAGGGTTTTGGGTCCGTCAATTCACCCCTCCACTTT. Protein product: CASSRQMPGQGFGSVNSPLHF.

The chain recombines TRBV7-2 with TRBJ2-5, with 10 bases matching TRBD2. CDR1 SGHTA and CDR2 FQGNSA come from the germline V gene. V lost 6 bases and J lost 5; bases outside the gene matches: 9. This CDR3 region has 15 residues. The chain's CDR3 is CASRSGGAGGETQYF. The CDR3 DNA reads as TGTGCCAGCAGAAGCGGGGGGGCCGGAGGGGAGACCCAGTACTTC. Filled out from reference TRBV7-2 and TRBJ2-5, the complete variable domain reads GAGVSQSPSNKVTEKGKDVELRCDPISGHTALYWYRQSLGQGLEFLIYFQGNSAPDKSGLPSDRFSAERTGGSVSTLTIQRTQQEDSAVYLCASRSGGAGGETQYFGPGTRLLVL.

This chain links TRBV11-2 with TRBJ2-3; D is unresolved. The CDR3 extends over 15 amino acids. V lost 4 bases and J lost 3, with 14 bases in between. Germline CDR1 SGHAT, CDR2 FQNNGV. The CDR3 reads CASSSVPRNTDTQYF. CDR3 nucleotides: TGTGCCAGCAGCTCGGTCCCGCGAAATACAGATACGCAGTATTTT. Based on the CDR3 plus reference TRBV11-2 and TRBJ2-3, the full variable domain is EAGVAQSPRYKIIEKRQSVAFWCNPISGHATLYWYQQILGQGPKLLIQFQNNGVVDDSQLPKDRFSAERLKGVDSTLKIQPAKLEDSAVYLCASSSVPRNTDTQYFGPGTRLTVL.

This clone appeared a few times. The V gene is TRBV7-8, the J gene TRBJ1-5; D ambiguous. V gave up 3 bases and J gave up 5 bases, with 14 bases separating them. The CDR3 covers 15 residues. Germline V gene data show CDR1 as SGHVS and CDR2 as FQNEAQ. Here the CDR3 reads CASSLSGRPDQPQHF. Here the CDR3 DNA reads TGTGCCAGCAGCTTGTCTGGCAGACCAGATCAGCCCCAGCATTTT.

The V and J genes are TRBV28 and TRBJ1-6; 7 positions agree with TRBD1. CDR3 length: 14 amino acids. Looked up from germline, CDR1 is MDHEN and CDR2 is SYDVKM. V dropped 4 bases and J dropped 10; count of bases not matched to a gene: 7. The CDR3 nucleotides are TGTGCCAGCAGTTCCCGACAGGGTCGGTCACCCCTCCACTTT. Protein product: CASSSRQGRSPLHF.

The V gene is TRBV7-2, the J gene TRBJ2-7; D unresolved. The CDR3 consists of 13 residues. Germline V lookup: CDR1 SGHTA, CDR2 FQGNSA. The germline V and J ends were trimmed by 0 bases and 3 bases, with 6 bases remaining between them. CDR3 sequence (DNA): TGTGCCAGCAGCTTAGCGGGGAACTACGAGCAGTACTTC. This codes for CASSLAGNYEQYF. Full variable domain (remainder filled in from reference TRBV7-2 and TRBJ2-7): GAGVSQSPSNKVTEKGKDVELRCDPISGHTALYWYRQSLGQGLEFLIYFQGNSAPDKSGLPSDRFSAERTGGSVSTLTIQRTQQEDSAVYLCASSLAGNYEQYFGPGTRLTVT.

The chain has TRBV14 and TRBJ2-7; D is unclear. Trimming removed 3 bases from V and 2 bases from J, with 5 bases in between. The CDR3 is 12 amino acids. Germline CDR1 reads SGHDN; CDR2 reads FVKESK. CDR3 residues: CASSHSPYEQYF. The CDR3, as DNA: TGTGCCAGCAGCCACAGTCCCTACGAGCAGTACTTC.

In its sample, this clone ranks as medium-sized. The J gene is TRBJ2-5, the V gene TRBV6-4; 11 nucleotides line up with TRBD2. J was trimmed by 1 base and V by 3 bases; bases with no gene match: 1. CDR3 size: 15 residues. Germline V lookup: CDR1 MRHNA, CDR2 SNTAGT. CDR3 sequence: CASSETSGGQETQYF. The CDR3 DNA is TGTGCCAGCAGTGAAACTAGCGGGGGCCAAGAGACCCAGTACTTC.

CDR3 nucleotide sequence: TGCGCCAGCAGCCAAGAAGGTCTTCGAAATCCTTACAATGAGCAGTTCTTC. Its protein product is CASSQEGLRNPYNEQFF. The gene calls are TRBV4-3 and TRBJ2-1, with no clear D. Deletions cut 0 bases from V and 4 bases from J, with 16 bases between. This CDR3 region has 17 residues. Germline V gene sequence: CDR1 LGHNA, CDR2 YSLEER.

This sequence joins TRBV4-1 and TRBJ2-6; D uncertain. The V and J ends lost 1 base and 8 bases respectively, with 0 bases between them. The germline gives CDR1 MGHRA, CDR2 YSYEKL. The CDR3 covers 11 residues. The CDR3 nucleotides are TGCGCCAGCAGCCAAGCCAACGTCCTGACTTTC. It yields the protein CASSQANVLTF.